This TCR beta chain came from a study of early T cells in non-severe SARS-CoV-2 infection (dated by TCRdb to 2020 to 2022). Notes on the research overall: Because TCR sequencing was done on bulk RNA from unsorted whole blood, the alpha and beta chains could not be paired.

On the study overall, not on this receptor specifically: VDJdb matching was skewed toward anti-spike CD8 responses and likely underestimated virus-specific expansions by missing private and CD4 specificities.

A remark on this clonotype: No cognate antigen has been identified for it. Per-nucleotide qualities are absent, and no much larger clonotype sits a single base away.

Preparation of the library involved 5' RACE. These reads were obtained on a NextSeq 500. To correct for sequencing error and PCR bias, the TCR library protocol tagged individual cDNA molecules with unique molecular identifiers. TCR alpha and beta chains were both sequenced, and the abundances of alpha and beta sequences in each sample were closely correlated with each other. The paper's processing steps were these. Decombinator V4 was used to annotate TCR sequences for V gene, J gene and CDR3. TCRs were defined as expanded if a significant change between any two time points was detected under a Poisson model with p below 0.0001. TCR abundances were normalised to the total number of TCRs sequenced in each sample and reported as counts per million. TRAV1-2 paired with TRAJ12, TRAJ20 or TRAJ33 defined MAIT TCRs, while TRAV10 paired with TRAJ18 defined iNKT TCRs. A search of VDJdb, accessed on 1 November 2021, was run for TCRs annotated to CMV, EBV and SARS-CoV-2, with TCRs annotated for multiple antigens excluded. The public reads were reanalyzed by TCRdb: fastp trimming at Q25, MiXCR alignment, in-frame beta chains only. Each CDR3 protein appears once, grouped with its most common genes and DNA. TCRdb assigned the V and J calls; the authors' analysis was not used. A total of tens of thousands of distinct CDR3 sequences appear in this sample, around 15% of them only once. In total, the top ten clones hold less than 15% of the sample.

A case-control design nested within a healthcare worker cohort in London, UK, was used, with weekly nasopharyngeal swab PCR tests and blood sampling performed. Healthcare workers were recruited between 23 and 31 March 2020, during the week of the UK lockdown, and were followed weekly for up to about 16 weeks. Trimming removed 5 bases from V and 3 bases from J, leaving 14 bases between the germline ends. The CDR3 measures 14 amino acids from cysteine to phenylalanine. Here the CDR3 DNA is all that survives: 42 bases in frame from base 1. CDR1 MDHEN and CDR2 SYDVKM were looked up in the germline V gene.

What was sequenced was whole blood. This TCR came from an adult who was a healthcare worker with PCR-confirmed SARS-CoV-2 infection or an uninfected control (not recorded which). The receptor chain draws on TRBV28 and TRBJ2-7; the D assignment is uncertain and may be TRBD1 or TRBD2, with 5 bases supporting each. Read as DNA, the sequence is TGTGCCAGCAGTCCCGGGGACCCAGACTACGAGCAGTACTTC. This gives the protein CASSPGDPDYEQYF.